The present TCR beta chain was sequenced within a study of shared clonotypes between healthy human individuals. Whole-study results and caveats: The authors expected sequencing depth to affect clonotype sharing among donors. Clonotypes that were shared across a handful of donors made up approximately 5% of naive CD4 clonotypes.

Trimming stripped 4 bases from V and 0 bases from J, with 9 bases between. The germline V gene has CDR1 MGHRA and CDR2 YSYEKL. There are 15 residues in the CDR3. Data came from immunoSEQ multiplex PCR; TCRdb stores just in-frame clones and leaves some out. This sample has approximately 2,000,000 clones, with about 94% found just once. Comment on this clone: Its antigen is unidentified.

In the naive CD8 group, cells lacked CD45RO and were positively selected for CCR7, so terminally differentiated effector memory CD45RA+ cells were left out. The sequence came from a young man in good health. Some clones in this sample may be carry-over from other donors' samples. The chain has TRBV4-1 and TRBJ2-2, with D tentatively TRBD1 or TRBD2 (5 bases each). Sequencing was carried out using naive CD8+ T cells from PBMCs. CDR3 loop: CASSRDLANTGELFF. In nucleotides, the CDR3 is TGCGCCAGCAGCCGGGACCTGGCGAACACCGGGGAGCTGTTTTTT.